Each of the 26 T cell receptor beta chains below was sequenced from the same sample in a study of T cells in women clearing cervical HPV infection. Method: immunoSEQ multiplex PCR; TCRdb's copy keeps in-frame clones and lacks some. The sample shows 25,000 to 35,000 clones, and more than 4% sits with its ten largest clones. Sequences were obtained from blood buffy coat. All receptors derive from a woman between 18 and 69 years old with a cervical HPV16 infection that either progressed to CIN3+ or cleared (not recorded which).

About this clone: The read halts 3 residues ahead of the CDR3 end, with the missing end drawn from the germline J gene. J is TRBJ2-7 and V is TRBV20-1; no definite D call. Trimming removed 2 bases from V and 3 bases from J, with 11 bases in between. The CDR3 is 13 residues long. The germline gives CDR1 DFQATT, CDR2 SNEGSKA (reference sequence). Incomplete CDR3 DNA: TGCAGTGCTAGACGACTCACCAGCTACGAG. It is translated as CSARRLTSYE. The full CDR3 sequence reads CSARRLTSYEQYF.

Of note for this clone: The read stops 3 residues short of the end of the CDR3; the missing end is completed from the germline J gene. The V and J genes are TRBV29-1 and TRBJ1-1; 7 bases agree with TRBD1. Unmatched junction bases numbered 10, after V lost 6 bases and J lost 6 bases. The length of the CDR3 is 13 residues. Germline CDR1 and CDR2: SQVTM and ANQGSEA. The covered CDR3 bases are TGCAGCGTACAGGGGAACAAATGGTCTGAA. This gives the protein CSVQGNKWSE. The CDR3 reads in full as CSVQGNKWSEAFF.

In the case of this clone: The missing CDR3 end, 3 residues past where the read stops, is filled in from the germline J gene. The V call is TRBV6-2 or TRBV6-3, the J call TRBJ1-5; 11 nucleotides agree with TRBD1. Germline CDR1 reads MNHEY; CDR2 reads SVGEGT. Trimming took 6 bases from V and 3 from J; bases not matched to a gene: 4. CDR3 length equals 15 residues. Here the CDR3 reads CASSGDRGFNQPQHF. CDR3 DNA (partial): TGTGCCAGCAGCGGGGACAGGGGGTTCAATCAGCCC.

As to this clone: Read data end 3 residues before the CDR3 end; the end is taken from the germline J gene. The chain has TRBV11-2 and TRBJ2-1, with D possibly matching TRBD1 (5 bases). This CDR3 has 14 residues. Germline V gene sequence: CDR1 SGHAT, CDR2 FQNNGV. With 1 base removed from V and 6 bases from J, the gap between germline ends came to 10 bases. The DNA read from the CDR3 is TGTGCCAGCAGCTTAGCTCCCAGGGTCAATGAG. This sequence encodes CASSLAPRVNE. The complete CDR3 protein is CASSLAPRVNEQFF.

On this clone: The read stops 3 residues short of the end of the CDR3; the missing end is completed from the germline J gene. The V gene is TRBV20-1, the J gene TRBJ2-1, with 9 bases aligning to TRBD2. The junction had 13 bases not matched to a gene; V was cut back by 3 bases and J by 4 bases. The CDR3 runs 17 residues. The V gene's germline CDR1 is DFQATT and CDR2 SNEGSKA (reference sequence). CDR3 DNA, as far as it was read: TGCAGTGCTAGTGCCAGCGGGGGGCGCACGAGGTACAATGAG. As protein: CSASASGGRTRYNE. The entire CDR3 is CSASASGGRTRYNEQFF.

About this clone: An end of the junction does not agree with germline; a read error may underlie this. The read ends 3 residues early relative to the CDR3; the germline J gene fills the gap. This rearrangement joins TRBV7-9 to TRBJ2-3, with TRBD2 as a possible D gene (6 bases). There are 14 residues in the CDR3. Germline V gives CDR1 SEHNR, CDR2 FQNEAQ (reference sequence). The CDR3 here is CSSSFRGTQETQYF. CDR3 DNA, as far as it was read: TGTTCCAGCAGCTTCCGGGGGACCCAAGAGACG.

Concerning this clone: Coverage ceases 3 residues before the CDR3 finishes, and the germline J gene fills in the end. The chain is built from TRBV7-9 and TRBJ2-3; D ambiguous. CDR3 length equals 13 residues. CDR1 and CDR2 from the germline V gene are SEHNR and FQNEAQ (reference sequence). The V gene lost 3 bases and the J gene lost 3 bases, with 7 bases spanning the gap. This CDR3 reads CASSLLTTDTQYF. The part of the CDR3 DNA that was read is TGTGCCAGCAGCTTGTTAACTACAGATACG.

Concerning this clone itself: The CDR3 extends 3 residues past the end of the read, so its final part is completed from the germline J gene. The V and J genes are TRBV7-2 and TRBJ2-7, with D possibly being TRBD2 (5 bases). The CDR3 runs 14 residues. V dropped 1 base and J dropped 2 bases, with 9 bases sitting between them. Per germline, CDR1 SGHTA and CDR2 FQGNSA. CDR3 bases read: TGTGCCAGCAGCTTAGGACGGGGAACCTACGAG. Amino acid sequence: CASSLGRGTYE. The full CDR3 reads CASSLGRGTYEQYF. The complete variable domain, with remaining parts taken from reference TRBV7-2 and TRBJ2-7, reads GAGVSQSPSNKVTEKGKDVELRCDPISGHTALYWYRQSLGQGLEFLIYFQGNSAPDKSGLPSDRFSAERTGGSVSTLTIQRTQQEDSAVYLCASSLGRGTYEQYFGPGTRLTVT.

As regards this clone: The read terminates 3 residues before the CDR3 end, so the remaining end is supplied by the germline J gene. The chain couples TRBV6-2 or TRBV6-3 to TRBJ1-1; possible D gene TRBD1, 6 bases. This CDR3 has 13 amino acids. Germline CDR1 and CDR2: MNHEY and SVGEGT. V shed 6 bases and J shed 1 base, with 9 bases lying between them. The CDR3: CASSLQGNTEAFF. The DNA read from the CDR3 is TGTGCCAGCAGCCTACAGGGGAACACTGAA.

About this clone: Sequencing ends 3 residues short of the CDR3 end; the germline J gene provides the rest. The chain carries TRBV5-4 and TRBJ1-1, with TRBD1 as a possible D gene (5 bases). Trimming took off 3 bases at V and 0 bases at J, with 9 bases between the two ends. The germline V gene has CDR1 SGHNT and CDR2 YYREEE (reference sequence). The CDR3 sequence is 14 residues long. The sequenced CDR3 bases are TGTGCCAGCAGCTCGGAGGGGTTGAACACTGAA. Encoded protein: CASSSEGLNTE. Given in full, the CDR3 is CASSSEGLNTEAFF.

Remarks on this clone: The CDR3 end falls 3 residues outside the read, so it is completed with the germline J gene. J is TRBJ2-2 and V is TRBV20-1, with TRBD2 matching 11 bases. This CDR3 spans 22 amino acids. CDR1 and CDR2 from the germline V gene are DFQATT and SNEGSKA (reference sequence). The V segment lost 1 base and the J segment 5 bases; nucleotides outside the gene matches: 24. CDR3 bases read: TGCAGTGCTAGAGTGTGGCGGGGGGGGAAGATAGCGGGAGGGCCGGGGACCGGGGAG. Its translation: CSARVWRGGKIAGGPGTGE. In full, the CDR3 is CSARVWRGGKIAGGPGTGELFF.

In the case of this clone: The sequenced fragment ends 3 residues before the CDR3 boundary, so the rest is inferred from the germline J gene. The chain uses TRBV5-1 and TRBJ1-3, with a possible D match to TRBD1 (5 bases). With 4 bases removed from V and 0 bases from J, the gap between germline ends came to 17 bases. Germline V gene sequence: CDR1 SGHRS, CDR2 YFSETQ. The CDR3 totals 17 residues. The CDR3 loop is CASSPLGGTRSGNTIYF. The covered CDR3 bases are TGCGCCAGCAGCCCATTGGGGGGGACCCGCTCTGGAAACACC.

In the case of this clone: The CDR3 end lies 3 residues beyond the end of the read and is filled in from the germline J gene. The chain uses TRBV5-1 and TRBJ2-1; 9 nucleotides line up with TRBD2. V lost 7 bases, J lost 6 bases, and 23 bases stayed unmatched. Per the germline V gene, CDR1 is SGHRS and CDR2 is YFSETQ. The CDR3 extends over 19 amino acids. The CDR3 loop reads CASSMFGGRAFSVPNEQFF. CDR3 DNA (partial): TGCGCCAGCTCAATGTTTGGCGGGAGGGCCTTTTCAGTTCCCAATGAG.

About this clone itself: The missing CDR3 end, 3 residues past where the read stops, is filled in from the germline J gene. The J gene is TRBJ2-5, the V gene TRBV18; D remains unclear. The V end was cut by 0 bases, the J end by 5 bases, with 10 bases between. Germline loops: CDR1 KGHSH, CDR2 LQKENI. This CDR3 comprises 14 residues. The part of the CDR3 DNA that was read is TGTGCCAGCTCACCACCGGTCAGGTCCGAGACC. Translation: CASSPPVRSET. The CDR3 in its entirety is CASSPPVRSETQYF.

About this clone itself: The read finishes 3 residues shy of the CDR3 end, and the germline J gene is used to complete it. The V call is TRBV19, the J call TRBJ1-1; possibly TRBD1 for D (5 bases). This CDR3 is built from 13 residues. CDR1 is LNHDA and CDR2 is SQIVND in the germline V gene (reference sequence). V dropped 5 bases and J dropped 4 bases, with 11 bases sitting between them. The CDR3 spells CASSWPGPTEAFF. CDR3 DNA (partial): TGTGCCAGTAGTTGGCCAGGGCCCACTGAA.

Regarding this clone: The observed sequence ends 3 residues before the CDR3 terminus, with the missing tail filled in from the germline J gene. This chain uses TRBV6-2 or TRBV6-3 with TRBJ1-3, with TRBD1 identical over 8 bases. Unmatched junction bases numbered 4, after V lost 7 bases and J lost 2 bases. Looked up from germline, CDR1 is MNHEY and CDR2 is SVGEGT. The length of the CDR3 is 14 residues. CDR3 sequence reads: CASIRTGTGNTIYF. Incomplete CDR3 DNA: TGTGCCAGCATTCGGACAGGGACTGGAAACACC.

Comments on this clone: The read gets to within 3 residues of the CDR3 end, and the germline J gene fills in the rest. The chain combines TRBV18 with TRBJ2-3; D not resolved. V lost 5 bases to trimming and J lost 0 bases, with 9 bases between them. CDR1 and CDR2 from the germline V gene are KGHSH and LQKENI. CDR3 length equals 14 residues. Partial CDR3 DNA: TGTGCCAGCTCAGTAATTTTTAGCACAGATACG. It yields the protein CASSVIFSTDT. The full CDR3 protein is CASSVIFSTDTQYF.

A note on this clone: With the read ending 3 residues before the CDR3 end, the germline J gene is used to fill in that end. V is TRBV19 and J is TRBJ1-1, with TRBD1 as a possible D gene (5 bases). CDR3 length equals 17 residues. The V gene's germline CDR1 is LNHDA and CDR2 SQIVND (reference sequence). V was shortened by 7 bases and J by 1 base, with 22 bases between the two germline ends. CDR3 DNA (partial): TGTGCCAGTACTCCACGGGGGGATCCGCTGGGGAACACTGAA. Residues: CASTPRGDPLGNTE. The full CDR3 sequence reads CASTPRGDPLGNTEAFF.

Concerning this clone itself: Sequencing ends 3 residues short of the CDR3 end; the germline J gene provides the rest. The V and J genes are TRBV29-1 and TRBJ1-1; 7 bases match TRBD1. Trimming cost V 7 bases and J 3 bases; bases outside gene matches: 2. The V gene's germline CDR1 is SQVTM and CDR2 ANQGSEA. The CDR3 spans 11 residues. CDR3 sequence: CSAGTDTEAFF. CDR3 DNA (partial): TGCAGCGCCGGGACAGACACTGAA.

Regarding this clone: The CDR3 is cut off 3 residues early in the read; its end comes from the germline J gene. The chain has TRBV30 and TRBJ2-2; D possibly corresponds to TRBD2 (5 bases). The CDR3 spans 13 residues. V gave up 4 bases and J gave up 1 base, with 7 bases separating them. The V gene's germline CDR1 is GTSNPN and CDR2 SVGIG (reference sequence). The sequenced CDR3 bases are TGTGCCTGGACGGCGGGGAACACCGGGGAG. It specifies CAWTAGNTGE. The complete CDR3 sequence is CAWTAGNTGELFF.

A word on this clone: The read ends 3 residues early relative to the CDR3; the germline J gene fills the gap. The chain has TRBV5-1 and TRBJ1-1; the D gene is possibly TRBD1 (5 bases). Germline assignment: CDR1 SGHRS and CDR2 YFSETQ. V was clipped by 6 bases and J by 2 bases, with 14 bases between them. The CDR3 is 14 residues long. The sequenced CDR3 bases are TGCGCCAGCACCCTGGGGGGGGTAAACACTGAA. As protein: CASTLGGVNTE. The entire CDR3 protein is CASTLGGVNTEAFF.

Concerning this clone itself: The missing CDR3 end, 3 residues past where the read stops, is filled in from the germline J gene. The rearrangement links TRBV19 to TRBJ1-1, with D perhaps TRBD1 (5 bases). Trimming shortened V by 5 bases and J by 3 bases, and 16 bases separated the two germline ends. The CDR3 runs 15 residues. Per germline, CDR1 LNHDA and CDR2 SQIVND (reference sequence). The sequenced part of the CDR3 DNA is TGTGCCAGTAGTTCCCAGTCGAGGGGAGACACTGAA. Amino acid sequence: CASSSQSRGDTE. The full CDR3 protein is CASSSQSRGDTEAFF.

Remarks on this clone: The sequenced fragment ends 3 residues before the CDR3 boundary, so the rest is inferred from the germline J gene. V and J are TRBV20-1 and TRBJ1-3; no reliable D call. The CDR3 contains 14 residues. Germline CDR1 is DFQATT and CDR2 is SNEGSKA (reference sequence). Trimming left V 0 bases short and J 4 bases short, with 10 bases between. The CDR3 region is CSARDDIGGNTIYF. CDR3 DNA, as far as it was read: TGCAGTGCTAGAGATGACATCGGAGGAAACACC.

On this clone: The missing CDR3 end, 3 residues past where the read stops, is filled in from the germline J gene. The chain employs TRBV4-2 and TRBJ2-4, with 12 nucleotides matching TRBD1. This CDR3 is 18 amino acids long. Germline V lookup: CDR1 LGHNA, CDR2 YNFKEQ. V gave up 4 bases and J gave up 8 bases; unmatched junction bases: 15. The CDR3 bases that were read are TGTGCCAGCAGCCCCGGGACAGGGGGCCGAGGGCGGATATACATT. It is translated as CASSPGTGGRGRIYI. The CDR3, in full, reads CASSPGTGGRGRIYIQYF.

CDR3 DNA, as far as it was read: TGTGCCAGCAGCTCAGACACGAACACTGAA. Its translation: CASSSDTNTE. The entire CDR3 sequence reads CASSSDTNTEAFF. The genes are TRBV7-7 and TRBJ1-1, with D unresolved. The read terminates 3 residues before the CDR3 end, so the remaining end is supplied by the germline J gene. V gave up 4 bases and J gave up 1 base, with 7 bases separating them. The CDR3 has 13 residues. Germline CDR1 reads SSHAT; CDR2 reads FNYEAQ (reference sequence). Filled out from reference TRBV7-7 and TRBJ1-1, the complete variable domain reads GAGVSQSPRYKVTKRGQDVTLRCDPISSHATLYWYQQALGQGPEFLTYFNYEAQPDKSGLPSDRFSAERPEGSISTLTIQRTEQRDSAMYRCASSSDTNTEAFFGQGTRLTVV.

Turning to this clone: The DNA ends 3 residues before the CDR3 does, and the rest of the CDR3 is filled in from the germline J gene. The chain has TRBV5-5 and TRBJ1-1; 7 positions match TRBD1. J was trimmed by 4 bases and V by 2 bases; bases with no gene match: 8. Germline values: CDR1 SGHKS, CDR2 YYEKEE (reference sequence). The CDR3 runs to 15 residues. CDR3 sequence: CASSFTGVSGTEAFF. Partial CDR3 DNA: TGTGCCAGCAGCTTTACAGGGGTTTCGGGCACTGAA.